A selection of T cell receptor beta chains follows, all from one sample in a study of STAT3 mutations in large granular lymphocyte leukemia. The assay was immunoSEQ multiplex PCR, and TCRdb's table has in-frame clones only and misses some. The data contain 3,000 to 4,500 clones, 35% to 50% of them singletons. The specimen was peripheral blood mononuclear cells. Receptor source: a man aged 55-75 years with T-cell large granular lymphocyte leukemia. Some clones in this sample may be carry-over from other donors' samples. Each CDR3 is given with its conserved first and last residue. A D gene is named only where the DNA matches it firmly. Some rows mark clone size as missing; the rest say once, few, many or name a class of expanded clone.

TRBD1,-,TRBV5-6,TRBJ1-2,TGTGCCAGCAGCTTGTTGTCAGGGGGCTACTATGGCTACACCTTC,CASSLLSGGYYGYTF
-,-,TRBV7-9,TRBJ1-5,TGTGCCAGCAGCTTGGAAGGGTCGAATCAGCCCCAGCATTTT,CASSLEGSNQPQHF
-,few,TRBV25-1,TRBJ2-2,TGTGCCAGCAGTGCGTCCGGGGGGGAGCTGTTTTTT,CASSASGGELFF
-,-,TRBV5-1,TRBJ1-4,TGCGCCAGCAGCACCGGACAGATTAATGAAAAACTGTTTTTT,CASSTGQINEKLFF
-,-,TRBV5-6,TRBJ1-2,TGTGCCAGCAGCTTGGGGCCAGGGATAGAGTTGGGCTACACCTTC,CASSLGPGIELGYTF
TRBD1,-,TRBV5-1,TRBJ1-1,TGCGCCAGCAGTGCGGACAGGCCCCCGCGGAACACTGAAGCTTTCTTT,CASSADRPPRNTEAFF
-,-,TRBV6-1,TRBJ2-3,TGTGCCAGCAGCCCTGAGGGTGATACGCAGTATTTT,CASSPEGDTQYF
-,-,TRBV18,TRBJ2-1,TGTGCCAGCTCAACCCGGGGAAATGAGCAGTTCTTC,CASSTRGNEQFF
-,-,TRBV5-1,TRBJ1-1,TGCGCCAGCAGCTTGTGGACGAACACTGAAGCTTTCTTT,CASSLWTNTEAFF
TRBD1,-,TRBV27,TRBJ2-7,TGTGCCAGCAGTTTATGGGGACAGGGGTCCGAGCAGTACTTC,CASSLWGQGSEQYF
-,-,TRBV6-5,TRBJ2-5,TGTGCCATCAGCCGCGCGGCGGGGGAGACCCAGTACTTC,CAISRAAGETQYF
TRBD1,few,TRBV6-5,TRBJ2-1,TGTGCCAGCAGTTTGGACAGGGTACGGGTTGAGCAGTTCTTC,CASSLDRVRVEQFF
-,-,TRBV5-1,TRBJ2-2,TGCGCCAGCAGCTTGGCCGACGCCGGTCCCGGGGAGCTGTTTTTT,CASSLADAGPGELFF
-,few,TRBV30,TRBJ1-4,TGTGCCTGGAGTGGCCTCACGGAAACTAATGAAAAACTGTTTTTT,CAWSGLTETNEKLFF
-,few,TRBV5-1,TRBJ1-2,TGCGCCAGCAGCCTGGAATCAGGGGCTAACTATGGCTACACCTTC,CASSLESGANYGYTF
TRBD2,-,TRBV5-1,TRBJ2-3,TGCGCCAGCAGCTTGTCTCGGGGGAGCGGGGCTAGCACAGATACGCAGTATTTT,CASSLSRGSGASTDTQYF
-,few,TRBV9,TRBJ1-1,TGTGCCAGCCGACCCCTGTCTCGCCCTGAAGCTTTCTTT,CASRPLSRPEAFF
-,few,TRBV7-3,TRBJ2-1,TGTGCCAGCAGCTTAAGCTCCTACAATGAGCAGTTCTTC,CASSLSSYNEQFF
TRBD2,once,TRBV18,TRBJ2-3,TGTGCCAGCTCCCCCGGACTAGCTGATACGCAGTATTTT,CASSPGLADTQYF
-,few,TRBV6-5,TRBJ1-1,TGTGCCAGCAGACCCCCAGGGAACACTGAAGCTTTCTTT,CASRPPGNTEAFF
-,-,TRBV29-1,TRBJ2-3,TGCAGCACAACGGGACAAAGCACAGATACGCAGTATTTT,CSTTGQSTDTQYF
TRBD2,-,TRBV10-3,TRBJ2-7,TGTGCCATCAGTGGAGCGGGGGACGCCTACGAGCAGTACTTC,CAISGAGDAYEQYF
-,few,TRBV23-1,TRBJ1-2,TGCGCCGGGGTGAAAGGCTACACCTTC,CAGVKGYTF
-,few,TRBV9,TRBJ2-1,TGTGCCAGCAGCGTAGTGGGCCCGCTCGATGAGCAGTTCTTC,CASSVVGPLDEQFF
TRBD2,few,TRBV5-1,TRBJ2-5,TGCGCCAGCAGCTTGTTTCGGGGGGGCCGGGAGACCCAGTACTTC,CASSLFRGGRETQYF
-,-,TRBV2,TRBJ1-6,TGTGCCAGCACGGACAGACCAAGAAATTCACCCCTCCACTTT,CASTDRPRNSPLHF
TRBD1,-,TRBV30,TRBJ1-3,TGTGCCTGGAGTGTAGCCTCGGGACAGGGGGATTTT,CAWSVASGQGDF
-,few,TRBV5-1,TRBJ2-6,TGCGCCAGCAGCTTGCCGAAAGGGGCTGGGGCCAACGTCCTGACTTTC,CASSLPKGAGANVLTF
TRBD1,-,TRBV5-4,TRBJ1-2,TGTGCCAGCAGCTTCGGAGGGGGCGCTGGCTACACCTTC,CASSFGGGAGYTF
-,-,TRBV7-8,TRBJ2-2,TGTGCCAGCAGTCCTATGCAGAGAGGGCGTCGGGACACCGGGGAGCTGTTTTTT,CASSPMQRGRRDTGELFF
-,medium-sized,TRBV5-6,TRBJ2-7,TGTGCCAGCAGCTTGGGACAGAACTACGAGCAGTACTTC,CASSLGQNYEQYF
-,once,TRBV5-4,TRBJ2-5,TGTGCCAGCAGCTTGCCAGGGACAGCGGGAGAGACCCAGTACTTC,CASSLPGTAGETQYF
-,-,TRBV7-6,TRBJ2-7,TGTGCCAGCAGCTGGGGGTGGGGCTACGAGCAGTACTTC,CASSWGWGYEQYF
-,few,TRBV7-2,TRBJ2-7,TGTGCCAGCAGCTTAGGGACGGGGGCTGTTTTGTACTTC,CASSLGTGAVLYF
-,once,TRBV27,TRBJ2-3,TGTGCCAGCAGTCCCGACGCGAGGGATACGCAGTATTTT,CASSPDARDTQYF
-,-,TRBV6-1,TRBJ1-5,TGTGCCAGCAGTCCCGACCACTCTTTCAATCAGCCCCAGCATTTT,CASSPDHSFNQPQHF
-,-,TRBV20-1,TRBJ1-2,TGCAGTGCTAGAGCGGGGGGTGGCTACACCTTC,CSARAGGGYTF
-,-,TRBV10-3,TRBJ2-7,TGTGCCATCAGTGACCAGACCTACGAGCAGTACTTC,CAISDQTYEQYF
-,few,TRBV18,TRBJ1-1,TGTGCCAGCTCACGTGGGCCTACTGAAGCTTTCTTT,CASSRGPTEAFF
TRBD1,once,TRBV25-1,TRBJ1-2,TGTGCCAGCAGTGAGCCAGGGGGTCTGAATGGCTACACCTTC,CASSEPGGLNGYTF
-,once,TRBV30,TRBJ2-2,TGTGCCTGGAGTGGGGGGGAGGTCTATACCGGGGAGCTGTTTTTT,CAWSGGEVYTGELFF
TRBD1,-,TRBV5-1,TRBJ1-1,TGCGCCAGCAGCGGACAGGGCAGCACTGAAGCTTTCTTT,CASSGQGSTEAFF
TRBD1,few,TRBV27,TRBJ1-5,TGTGCCAGCAGTTTAGGGGGACAGAGCAATCAGCCCCAGCATTTT,CASSLGGQSNQPQHF
-,-,TRBV5-1,TRBJ1-1,TGCGCCAGCAGTCCCGGGACGGTTTTAAACACTGAAGCTTTCTTT,CASSPGTVLNTEAFF
TRBD2,once,TRBV5-4,TRBJ2-7,TGTGCCAGCAGCCGTAGCGGGGGGGCTTCCTACGAGCAGTACTTC,CASSRSGGASYEQYF
-,-,TRBV30,TRBJ2-5,TGTGCCTGGAGCGCTGGACACCCTGGGCCAGAGACCCAGTACTTC,CAWSAGHPGPETQYF
TRBD2,once,TRBV6-5,TRBJ2-2,TGTGCCAGCACGCCGGGACTAGGGTTCGGGGAGCTGTTTTTT,CASTPGLGFGELFF
TRBD1,-,TRBV5-1,TRBJ1-1,TGCGCCAGCAGCGTTGGACAGGGCACTGAAGCTTTCTTT,CASSVGQGTEAFF
-,few,TRBV27,TRBJ1-2,TGTGCCAGCAGAGGCCCGGGATATGGCTACACCTTC,CASRGPGYGYTF
-,-,TRBV18,TRBJ2-5,TGTGCCAGCTCACCAACTTCCTCGATTAGGCCTGTGGAGACCCAGTACTTC,CASSPTSSIRPVETQYF